The clone carrying this T cell receptor (beta chain) was found once. Its target is not known. The method was immunoSEQ multiplex PCR; TCRdb's version includes in-frame clones alone and lacks a portion of them. The profile covers approximately 67,000 clones, with about nine tenths appearing a single time and roughly 11% taken by the ten largest. The data stem from a study of Tregs in tolerant kidney transplant recipients. Looking at the study overall: Recipients received nonmyeloablative bone marrow transplants from related graft donors, with transient mixed chimerism. General observations from the study: Nucleotide sequences could not be compared across some patients' samples due to primer changes.

CDR3 size: 16 residues. Per germline, CDR1 SGHDT and CDR2 YYEEEE. Trimming stripped 2 bases from V and 7 bases from J, with 16 bases between. Source: CD8+ T cells from blood, taken before the transplant. The sequence derives from a human donor who received a combined kidney and bone marrow transplant. J is TRBJ1-6 and V is TRBV5-6; D is ambiguous. CDR3 sequence: CASSFSLVAVNSPLHF. In DNA form, the CDR3 reads TGTGCCAGCAGCTTTTCGCTTGTGGCCGTGAATTCACCCCTCCACTTT.